This TCR beta chain emerged from a study of cytomegalovirus exposure and HLA in healthy donors. Study summary: Earlier, 110 million or so unique TCR beta sequences were recovered from some 200 million T cells by an analysis. Most genotyped donors, roughly 83% of some 400, had Caucasian-associated genetic ancestry.

PCR primers comprised 60 Vbeta and 13 Jbeta primers. The method was immunoSEQ multiplex PCR; TCRdb's version includes in-frame clones alone and lacks a portion of them. The repertoire holds 40,000 or so clones, about nine tenths seen once, with 6.5% to 9.5% in the top ten. Sequencing was performed on PBMCs. The sequence derives from a woman between 40 and 50 years old in good health and CMV-seropositive.

DNA for the CDR3: TGTGCCAGCCGAAGACTAGCGGGGGGGAATGAGCAGTTCTTC. This translates into CASRRLAGGNEQFF. V usage is TRBV6-1 and J usage is TRBJ2-1, with 14 positions matching TRBD2. Germline V lookup: CDR1 MNHNS, CDR2 SASEGT. J lost 7 bases, V lost 8 bases, and 4 bases had no gene match. CDR3 length: 14 residues.